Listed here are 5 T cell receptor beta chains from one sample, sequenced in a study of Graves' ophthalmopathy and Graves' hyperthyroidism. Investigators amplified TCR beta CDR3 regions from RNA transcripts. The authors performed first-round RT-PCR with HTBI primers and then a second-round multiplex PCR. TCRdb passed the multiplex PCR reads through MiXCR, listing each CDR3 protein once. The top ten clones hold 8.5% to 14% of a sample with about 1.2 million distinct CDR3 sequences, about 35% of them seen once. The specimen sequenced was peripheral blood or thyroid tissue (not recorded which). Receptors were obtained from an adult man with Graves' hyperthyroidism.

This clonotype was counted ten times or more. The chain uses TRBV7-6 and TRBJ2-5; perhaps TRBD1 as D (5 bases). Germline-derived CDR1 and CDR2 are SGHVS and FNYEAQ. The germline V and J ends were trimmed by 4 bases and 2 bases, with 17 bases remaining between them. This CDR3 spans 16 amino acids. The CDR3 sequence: CASSSTVPDSQETQYF. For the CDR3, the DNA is TGTGCCAGCAGCTCGACAGTACCCGACTCACAAGAGACCCAGTACTTC.

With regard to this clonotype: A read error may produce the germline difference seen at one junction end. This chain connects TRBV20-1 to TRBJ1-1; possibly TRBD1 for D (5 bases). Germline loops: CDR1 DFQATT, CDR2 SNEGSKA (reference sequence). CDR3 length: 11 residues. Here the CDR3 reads CNASRQNKAFF. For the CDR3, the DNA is TGCAATGCTTCCCGACAGAATAAAGCTTTCTTT.

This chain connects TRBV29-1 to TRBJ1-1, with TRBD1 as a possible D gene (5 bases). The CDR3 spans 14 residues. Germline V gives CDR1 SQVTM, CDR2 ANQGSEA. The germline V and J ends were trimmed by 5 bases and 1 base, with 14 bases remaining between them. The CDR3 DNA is TGCAGCGTTCCCGCGGAAAGGGGGAACACTGAAGCTTTCTTT. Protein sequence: CSVPAERGNTEAFF.

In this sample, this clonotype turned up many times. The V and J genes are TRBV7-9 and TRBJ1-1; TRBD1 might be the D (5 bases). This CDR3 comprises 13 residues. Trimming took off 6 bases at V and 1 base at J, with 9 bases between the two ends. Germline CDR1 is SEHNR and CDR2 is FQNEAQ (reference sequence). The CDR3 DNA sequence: TGTGCCAGCAGGGGGGGGTGGAACACTGAAGCTTTCTTT. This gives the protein CASRGGWNTEAFF. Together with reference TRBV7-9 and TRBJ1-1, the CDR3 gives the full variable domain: DTGVSQNPRHKITKRGQNVTFRCDPISEHNRLYWYRQTLGQGPEFLTYFQNEAQLEKSRLLSDRFSAERPKGSFSTLEIQRTEQGDSAMYLCASRGGWNTEAFFGQGTRLTVV.

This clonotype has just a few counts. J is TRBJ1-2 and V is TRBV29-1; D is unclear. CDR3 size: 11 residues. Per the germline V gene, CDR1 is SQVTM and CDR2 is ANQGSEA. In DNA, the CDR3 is TGCCTCACCACAGAAAACTATGGCTACACCTTC. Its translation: CLTTENYGYTF.